This is a list of T cell receptor beta chains from one sample in a study of CD8 T cells in acute hepatitis C reinfection. The table came from immunoSEQ multiplex PCR; TCRdb's copy has only in-frame clones and leaves some out. The sample includes 2,500 or so clones, roughly two thirds seen only once; the top ten take approximately 11%. Sequencing was performed on HCV NS3-1073 tetramer-sorted CD8+ T cells from PBMCs, taken at follow-up. The origin of the receptors is a man in his forties who spontaneously cleared hepatitis C infection. Each CDR3 is given with its conserved first and last residue. Each record gives: D gene, clone size, V gene, J gene, CDR3 DNA, CDR3 protein. A D gene is named only where the DNA matches it firmly. A row's size may be missing; if present it is once, few, many or a size class.

NA,few,TRBV4-1,TRBJ2-5,TGCGCCAGCAGCCCCCCCGCCGGGCGGCTAGAGACCCAGTACTTC,CASSPPAGRLETQYF
TRBD2,NA,TRBV12-5,TRBJ2-1,TGTGCTAGTGGTTTGACACCGGGACTAGCGATGAATGAGCAGTTCTTC,CASGLTPGLAMNEQFF
TRBD1,NA,TRBV2,TRBJ1-1,TGTGCCAGCAGCGCCTGGACAGGGAACGGAGCTTTCTTT,CASSAWTGNGAFF
TRBD2,few,TRBV28,TRBJ2-7,TGTGCCAGCACTCGACCTCCGGGACTAGCGGACCCCTACGAGCAGTACTTC,CASTRPPGLADPYEQYF
TRBD1,NA,TRBV19,TRBJ1-5,TGTGCCAGTAGTATGGACAGGGGGGTCAATCAGCCCCAGCATTTT,CASSMDRGVNQPQHF
NA,NA,TRBV6-1,TRBJ2-1,TGTGCCAGCAGTGAAGGGCTGGGGCAGGCGAGCTCCTACAATGAGCAGTTCTTC,CASSEGLGQASSYNEQFF
NA,few,TRBV4-1,TRBJ2-7,TGCGCCAGCAGCCAAACTGAAGCAGGGATCTACGAGCAGTACTTC,CASSQTEAGIYEQYF
NA,NA,TRBV11-1,TRBJ2-7,TGTGCCAGCAGCTTAATAAGGTGGACGCGGGATAGGACTCCCGAGCAGTACTTC,CASSLIRWTRDRTPEQYF
TRBD1,NA,TRBV2,TRBJ1-5,TGTGCCAGCAGTAAACAGGGGAATCGGCCCCAGCATTTT,CASSKQGNRPQHF
TRBD1,NA,TRBV6-5,TRBJ1-1,TGTGCCAGCACAACAGGGGGACGGGCTGAAGCTTTCTTT,CASTTGGRAEAFF
NA,NA,TRBV6-1,TRBJ1-5,TGTGCCAGCAGTGAAGGGATGTCCCAGCATTTT,CASSEGMSQHF
NA,NA,TRBV29-1,TRBJ1-2,TGCAGCGTTGAGGAGACGGGACATGTTTCCTATGGCTACACCTTC,CSVEETGHVSYGYTF
NA,NA,TRBV30,TRBJ2-1,TGTGCCTGGAGTTTTCTGACCTACAATGAGCAGTTCTTC,CAWSFLTYNEQFF
TRBD1,NA,TRBV2,TRBJ1-5,TGTGCCAGCAGCAGGACAGGGGCTAATCAGCCCCAGCATTTT,CASSRTGANQPQHF
NA,NA,TRBV19,TRBJ1-2,TGTGCCAGTAGTATAGGCGGACAGCCTTATGGCTACACCTTC,CASSIGGQPYGYTF
TRBD2,NA,TRBV6-5,TRBJ2-7,TGTGCCAGCAGTTACGGACTAGCGGGAGATAACGAGCAGTACTTC,CASSYGLAGDNEQYF
NA,NA,TRBV7-8,TRBJ2-2,TGTGCCAGCGGGGGGGCAGCGGGCGCGAACACCGGGGAGCTGTTTTTT,CASGGAAGANTGELFF
NA,NA,TRBV19,TRBJ2-1,TGTGCCAGTAGTATGGCCGGGTTCGGCAATGAGCAGTTCTTC,CASSMAGFGNEQFF
NA,NA,TRBV28,TRBJ2-5,TGTGCCAGCAGTTCCACCAAGGGGGAAGAGACCCAGTACTTC,CASSSTKGEETQYF
TRBD2,NA,TRBV6-5,TRBJ2-7,TGTGCCAGCAGCCAAGGGAGGGGAGGTTACGAGCAGTACTTC,CASSQGRGGYEQYF
TRBD2,few,TRBV4-2,TRBJ2-7,TGTGCCAGCAGCCAAGAGACTAGCGGGGCCCCCTACGAGCAGTACTTC,CASSQETSGAPYEQYF
TRBD2,large,TRBV29-1,TRBJ2-1,TGCAGCGTCGTACTAGCGGGGATGGACAATGAGCAGTTCTTC,CSVVLAGMDNEQFF
NA,few,TRBV7-9,TRBJ2-3,TGTGCCAGCAGCCGACCTTGGAGGAGGTCCACAGATACGCAGTATTTT,CASSRPWRRSTDTQYF
NA,NA,TRBV15,TRBJ2-7,TGTGCCACCAGCACTCCCGGGGCTAGGGGGAACTACGAGCAGTACTTC,CATSTPGARGNYEQYF
NA,NA,TRBV9,TRBJ1-2,TGTGCCAGCAGCGTAGAGGGACGCTCTGGGGGGGACTATGGCTACACCTTC,CASSVEGRSGGDYGYTF
TRBD1,NA,TRBV7-2,TRBJ1-4,TGTGCCAGCAGCTTAGCGAAGACAGGGAAAAGTGAAAAACTGTTTTTT,CASSLAKTGKSEKLFF
NA,NA,TRBV13,TRBJ2-5,TGTGCCAGCAGCTTAGGACAGGGCCAAGAGACCCAGTACTTC,CASSLGQGQETQYF
NA,NA,TRBV7-2,TRBJ2-7,TGTGCCAGCAGCTTAGAGGCGGGAACATGGGGCGAGCAGTACTTC,CASSLEAGTWGEQYF
NA,once,TRBV27,TRBJ2-2,TGTGCCAGCAGTTTATCGTCGGGATATAGCGGGGAGCTGTTTTTT,CASSLSSGYSGELFF
NA,NA,TRBV9,TRBJ1-3,TGTGCCAGCAGCGTAGGATTTCGGATGGGCTCTGGAAACACCATATATTTT,CASSVGFRMGSGNTIYF
NA,NA,TRBV10-2,TRBJ1-5,TGCGCCAGCAGTGAGAGGGTCGGGGGGTATAGCAATCAGCCCCAGCATTTT,CASSERVGGYSNQPQHF
TRBD2,few,TRBV7-9,TRBJ2-5,TGTGCCAGCAGCTCGGGACTAGGGGGGCCCCAGTACTTC,CASSSGLGGPQYF
NA,NA,TRBV9,TRBJ2-1,TGTGCCAGCAGCGGGAACAATGAGCAGTTCTTC,CASSGNNEQFF
NA,NA,TRBV7-9,TRBJ1-5,TGTGCCAGCAGCTTAGGGGCAGGGAATCAGCCCCAGCATTTT,CASSLGAGNQPQHF
NA,NA,TRBV9,TRBJ1-2,TGTGCCAGCAGCGCTATGCAGGGGCCCTATGGCTACACCTTC,CASSAMQGPYGYTF
TRBD1,once,TRBV6-6,TRBJ2-7,TGTGCCAGCAGTTACTCCGGGACAGGGGGCTACGAGCAGTACTTC,CASSYSGTGGYEQYF
TRBD1,NA,TRBV6-4,TRBJ2-2,TGTGCCAGCATGGAGACAGGGGACACCGGGGAGCTGTTTTTT,CASMETGDTGELFF
NA,NA,TRBV15,TRBJ1-1,TGTGCCACCAGCAGAGAAGGGAGGAACACTGAAGCTTTCTTT,CATSREGRNTEAFF
NA,NA,TRBV2,TRBJ2-5,TGTGCCAGCTCAGGATACAGGGCGGAGACCCAGTACTTC,CASSGYRAETQYF
TRBD2,once,TRBV4-1,TRBJ2-7,TGCGCCAGCAGCCAAGGAGGTAGCGGGAGATCATACGAGCAGTACTTC,CASSQGGSGRSYEQYF
TRBD2,NA,TRBV2,TRBJ2-3,TGTGCCAGCAGTGAAAATTTAGCGGGTAGCACAGATACGCAGTATTTT,CASSENLAGSTDTQYF
TRBD2,NA,TRBV11-2,TRBJ2-7,TGTGCCAGCAGCCCGGGGACTACCTACGAGCAGTACTTC,CASSPGTTYEQYF
NA,few,TRBV19,TRBJ1-5,TGTGCCAGTAGTATTAGCGGGAATCAGCCCCAGCATTTT,CASSISGNQPQHF
NA,NA,TRBV4-2,TRBJ2-7,TGTGCCAGCAGCCCCGCCGACGTGAACGAGCAGTACTTC,CASSPADVNEQYF
TRBD2,NA,TRBV4-1,TRBJ2-4,TGCGCCAGCAGCCAAAAAAAGACTAGCCAGGACATTCAGTACTTC,CASSQKKTSQDIQYF
NA,NA,TRBV5-4,TRBJ1-2,TGTGCCAGCAGCTTGTTAGCCGGACACTATGGCTACACCTTC,CASSLLAGHYGYTF
NA,NA,TRBV30,TRBJ2-2,TGTGCCTGGAGGAGCCCTGGCCTAAACACCGGGGAGCTGTTTTTT,CAWRSPGLNTGELFF
TRBD2,once,TRBV4-2,TRBJ2-7,TGTGCCAGCAGCCAAGAAGTGGAAGCGGGATGGGGAGAGCAGTACTTC,CASSQEVEAGWGEQYF
TRBD1,NA,TRBV27,TRBJ2-7,TGTGCCAGCAGTTTAGGACAGGGGGAGTACGAGCAGTACTTC,CASSLGQGEYEQYF
TRBD1,NA,TRBV29-1,TRBJ1-1,TGCAGCGGGGACAGGGGGGCGGGCACTGAAGCTTTCTTT,CSGDRGAGTEAFF
NA,NA,TRBV6-5,TRBJ2-2,TGTGCCAGCAGTTACGAGACAGCGAACACCGGGGAGCTGTTTTTT,CASSYETANTGELFF
NA,NA,TRBV7-9,TRBJ2-1,TGTGCCAGCAGCTTAGAGCGGAGCTCCTACAATGAGCAGTTCTTC,CASSLERSSYNEQFF
NA,NA,TRBV28,TRBJ2-7,TGTGCCAGCAGTTGGGTGAGCGGACTTACCGAGCAGTACTTC,CASSWVSGLTEQYF
NA,few,TRBV5-1,TRBJ1-2,TGCGCCAGCAGCGGCGGACAGAGTGCTAACTATGGCTACACCTTC,CASSGGQSANYGYTF
TRBD1,NA,TRBV6-1,TRBJ1-5,TGTGCCAGCAGTGAAGCCGGGACAGACAATCAGCCCCAGCATTTT,CASSEAGTDNQPQHF
NA,NA,TRBV6-5,TRBJ2-7,TGTGCCAGCAGTTATCGGAGACAGCTCTACGAGCAGTACTTC,CASSYRRQLYEQYF
TRBD1,large,TRBV28,TRBJ1-1,TGTGCCAGCAGTGCCACAGGGGGCATGAACACTGAAGCTTTCTTT,CASSATGGMNTEAFF
NA,NA,TRBV9,TRBJ2-7,TGTGCCAGCAGCCTCTCGTGGGGGACGGAAGACGAGCAGTACTTC,CASSLSWGTEDEQYF
TRBD2,once,TRBV7-9,TRBJ2-7,TGTGCCAGCAACCGTGTCGGGAGGCCCTACTACGAGCAGTACTTC,CASNRVGRPYYEQYF
TRBD1,NA,TRBV11-2,TRBJ1-1,TGTGCCAGCAGCCGATTCGGACAGGGGGACACTGAAGCTTTCTTT,CASSRFGQGDTEAFF